What follows describes a single TCR beta chain. The antigen is undetermined. The data were taken from a study of cytomegalovirus exposure and HLA in healthy donors. Study information: The same platform was used for the roughly 120 validation repertoires as for the approximately 630 first-cohort repertoires, as reported in a later analysis.

The donors were members of the approximately 130-subject validation cohort (separate from the roughly 660-subject first cohort). Study-level points and caveats: According to a subsequent analysis, TCR clusters from the first cohort were inclined to appear together in the 110 or so validation repertoires. Altogether, about 160 TCR beta chains were recorded as cytomegalovirus-associated.

Sequenced by immunoSEQ multiplex PCR; TCRdb stores in-frame clones only, minus some. The sample includes about 330,000 clones, 87% of them seen just once. This CDR3 region has 13 residues. In germline, CDR1 is LNHDA, CDR2 SQIVND (reference sequence). Trimming removed 4 bases at V and 5 bases at J, with 11 bases between. This sequence originates from a woman aged 30 to 39 in good health and CMV-seropositive. This chain uses TRBV19 with TRBJ1-1; unclear D gene. Sequencing was carried out using PBMCs. CDR3 DNA: TGTGCCAGTAGTAGGAACCCGACGACTGAAGCTTTCTTT. It encodes CASSRNPTTEAFF.